Below are 18 T cell receptor beta chains sequenced from a single sample in a study of blood T cell repertoires in COVID-19. The method was immunoSEQ multiplex PCR; TCRdb's version includes in-frame clones alone and lacks a portion of them. In the table there are around 180,000 clones, about 81% of which are singletons. Sequenced sample: peripheral blood. These receptors all come from a woman of 80 years or more with COVID-19, enrolled during active disease.

The gene calls are TRBV6-2 or TRBV6-3 and TRBJ1-4; D is perhaps TRBD1 (6 bases). The V end lost 6 bases, the J end lost 8 bases, and 19 bases lay between the germline ends. CDR1 is MNHEY, CDR2 SVGEGT, per germline. The CDR3 consists of 15 residues. CDR3 nucleotides: TGTGCCAGCAGCCACCCGTCACCGACAGGCGAAAAACTGTTTTTT. This sequence encodes CASSHPSPTGEKLFF.

The chain's CDR3 is CASSDVDSGAPISTGELFF. The CDR3 nucleotides are TGCGCCAGCAGCGATGTTGATAGCGGTGCCCCTATTAGCACCGGGGAGCTGTTTTTT. The chain combines TRBV5-1 with TRBJ2-2, with D tentatively TRBD2 (6 bases). The CDR3 sequence is 19 residues long. CDR1 is SGHRS and CDR2 is YFSETQ in the germline V gene. The V gene lost 4 bases and the J gene lost 4 bases, with 26 bases spanning the gap.

CDR3 sequence (DNA): TGCAGCGTTGAAGGTGAGGGGGCTACCTACGAGCAGTACTTC. Amino acid sequence: CSVEGEGATYEQYF. The chain employs TRBV29-1 and TRBJ2-7; the match to TRBD1 covers 7 bases. Germline CDR1 is SQVTM and CDR2 is ANQGSEA. The junction had 5 bases not matched to a gene; V was cut back by 1 base and J by 2 bases. The CDR3 sequence is 14 residues long.

With respect to this clone: The same CDR3 also results from other DNA sequences found in this sample. The chain links TRBV5-4 to TRBJ1-2; D is perhaps TRBD1 (5 bases). The V end was cut by 4 bases, the J end by 2 bases, with 9 bases between. The CDR3 extends over 13 amino acids. Germline V lookup: CDR1 SGHNT, CDR2 YYREEE (reference sequence). The CDR3 coding sequence is TGTGCCAGCAGCCCTGACAGAAACTATGGCTACACCTTC. Translation gives CASSPDRNYGYTF.

The rearrangement joins TRBV6-4 to TRBJ1-1, with a weak D call TRBD1 (6 bases). Germline CDR1 reads MRHNA; CDR2 reads SNTAGT. This CDR3 spans 14 amino acids. Trimming removed 5 bases at V and 4 bases at J, with 14 bases between. The CDR3: CASSRAVGATEAFF. The CDR3 DNA reads TGTGCCAGCAGTAGGGCGGTGGGGGCCACTGAAGCTTTCTTT.

The chain is built from TRBV5-8 and TRBJ1-4; 10 bases map to TRBD1. Germline V gives CDR1 SGHTS, CDR2 YDEGEE. The CDR3 runs 15 residues. With 4 bases clipped from V and 5 bases from J, the junction kept 5 bases outside the gene matches. CDR3 nucleotides: TGTGCCAGCAGCACCCGGGACAGGGGCAATGAAAAACTGTTTTTT. Residues: CASSTRDRGNEKLFF.

The chain has TRBV2 and TRBJ1-1; D gene ambiguous. Germline CDR1 is SNHLY and CDR2 is FYNNEI. V was trimmed by 4 bases and J by 1 base, leaving 10 bases between them. The CDR3 runs 14 residues. The CDR3 protein is CASSVLAGNTEAFF. The CDR3 DNA sequence: TGTGCCAGCAGTGTGCTTGCAGGGAACACTGAAGCTTTCTTT.

Only a few counts were recorded for this clone. This chain joins TRBV7-9 and TRBJ2-7, with D perhaps matching TRBD1 (6 bases). CDR1 is SEHNR and CDR2 is FQNEAQ in the germline V gene (reference sequence). V was pared by 6 bases and J by 2 bases, with 11 bases between. The CDR3 covers 13 residues. CDR3 DNA: TGTGCCAGCAGGGCACAGGGAGCCTACGAGCAGTACTTC. Translating gives CASRAQGAYEQYF.

This sequence joins TRBV28 and TRBJ1-4; perhaps TRBD1 as D (5 bases). Trimming took off 3 bases at V and 4 bases at J, with 12 bases between the two ends. The CDR3 has 15 residues. From germline, CDR1 is MDHEN and CDR2 SYDVKM. In DNA form, the CDR3 reads TGTGCCAGCAGTTTTTTGCAGGGAGGTAATGAAAAACTGTTTTTT. Its protein product is CASSFLQGGNEKLFF. The variable domain in full, with the rest retrieved from reference TRBV28 and TRBJ1-4, is DVKVTQSSRYLVKRTGEKVFLECVQDMDHENMFWYRQDPGLGLRLIYFSYDVKMKEKGDIPEGYSVSREKKERFSLILESASTNQTSMYLCASSFLQGGNEKLFFGSGTQLSVL.

This clone has a single count. V usage is TRBV4-3 and J usage is TRBJ2-3; 11 bases are a match to TRBD2. With 0 bases clipped from V and 1 base from J, the junction kept 0 bases outside the gene matches. Germline V gives CDR1 LGHNA, CDR2 YSLEER. The CDR3 contains 16 residues. The CDR3 loop is CASSQELAGGTDTQYF. CDR3 sequence (DNA): TGCGCCAGCAGCCAAGAACTAGCGGGGGGCACAGATACGCAGTATTTT.

The chain uses TRBV7-2 and TRBJ2-7; TRBD1 aligns across 9 bases. CDR1 and CDR2 from the germline V gene are SGHTA and FQGNSA. The CDR3 covers 15 residues. With V trimmed by 1 base and J by 5 bases, 6 bases remained unmatched. Written as DNA, the CDR3 is TGTGCCAGCAGCTTAGGACGAGGACAGGGGCACGAGCAGTACTTC. Residues: CASSLGRGQGHEQYF.

V gene TRBV4-2 combines with J gene TRBJ2-4, with 8 bases matching TRBD2. V lost 0 bases and J lost 14; bases outside the gene matches: 6. The CDR3 has 13 amino acids. The V gene's germline CDR1 is LGHNA and CDR2 YNFKEQ. The CDR3: CASSQDRLAGKYF. Here the CDR3 DNA reads TGTGCCAGCAGCCAAGATCGGTTAGCGGGAAAGTACTTC.

The chain employs TRBV5-1 and TRBJ2-1; a possible D gene is TRBD2 (5 bases). This CDR3 contains 15 residues. Germline V gene sequence: CDR1 SGHRS, CDR2 YFSETQ. V gave up 0 bases and J gave up 4 bases, with 11 bases separating them. As DNA, the CDR3 is TGCGCCAGCAGCTTGGGCATCCTAGCATACAATGAGCAGTTCTTC. The encoded protein is CASSLGILAYNEQFF.

V is TRBV2 and J is TRBJ2-1, with a possible D match to TRBD2 (5 bases). The germline V gene encodes CDR1 SNHLY and CDR2 FYNNEI. This CDR3 spans 15 amino acids. V lost 3 bases to trimming and J lost 4 bases, with 13 bases between them. The DNA for the CDR3 is TGTGCCAGCAGTGAGAGGGCGCCCACGTACAATGAGCAGTTCTTC. Translation: CASSERAPTYNEQFF.

CDR3 bases: TGTGCCAGCAGCTACCTTTGGGCTAGCGGGGGGTCGAGGACCGGGGAGCTGTTTTTT. This encodes CASSYLWASGGSRTGELFF. The V and J genes are TRBV5-5 and TRBJ2-2, with 11 bases matching TRBD2. Per the germline V gene, CDR1 is SGHKS and CDR2 is YYEKEE (reference sequence). The CDR3 totals 19 residues. V shed 3 bases, J shed 5 bases, and the junction held 15 bases outside the gene matches.

The chain is built from TRBV7-9 and TRBJ2-7, with a tentative D call TRBD1 (5 bases). Germline assignment: CDR1 SEHNR and CDR2 FQNEAQ (reference sequence). Trimming stripped 1 base from V and 6 bases from J, with 13 bases between. The CDR3 runs 14 residues. In nucleotides, the CDR3 is TGTGCCAGCAGCTTAGTTCCAGGGTGGGGCGAGCAGTACTTC. Amino acids: CASSLVPGWGEQYF.

The chain links TRBV5-1 to TRBJ2-1; 9 bases are shared with TRBD1. After removal of 6 bases from V and 2 bases from J, the junction contained 9 bases not matched to a gene. The CDR3 loop spans 16 amino acids. Germline V CDR1 and CDR2: SGHRS, YFSETQ. The CDR3 protein is CASTRRTGVTYNEQFF. The CDR3 bases are TGCGCCAGCACCCGCCGGACAGGGGTAACCTACAATGAGCAGTTCTTC.

The V gene is TRBV5-1, the J gene TRBJ2-3, with 11 bases lining up with TRBD2. V was pared by 5 bases and J by 2 bases, with 1 base of the junction left unmatched. The CDR3 sequence is 14 residues long. Germline V gene data show CDR1 as SGHRS and CDR2 as YFSETQ. The CDR3 DNA follows: TGCGCCAGCAGACTAGCGGGAGACACAGATACGCAGTATTTT. Translating it yields CASRLAGDTDTQYF.